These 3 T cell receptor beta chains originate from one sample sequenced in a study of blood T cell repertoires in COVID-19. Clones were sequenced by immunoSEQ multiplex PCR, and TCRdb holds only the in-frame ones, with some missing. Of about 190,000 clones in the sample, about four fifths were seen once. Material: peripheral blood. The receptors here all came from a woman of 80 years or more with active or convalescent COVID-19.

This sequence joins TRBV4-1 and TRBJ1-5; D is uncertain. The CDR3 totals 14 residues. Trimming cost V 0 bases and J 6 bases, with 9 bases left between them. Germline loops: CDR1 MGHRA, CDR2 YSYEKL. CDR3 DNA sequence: TGCGCCAGCAGCCAAGATGGGTGGAGTCAGCCCCAGCATTTT. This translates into CASSQDGWSQPQHF.

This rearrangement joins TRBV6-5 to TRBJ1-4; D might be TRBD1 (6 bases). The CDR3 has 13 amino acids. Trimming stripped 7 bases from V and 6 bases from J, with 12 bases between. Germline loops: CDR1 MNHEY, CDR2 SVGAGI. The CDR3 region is CASNINRDEKLFF. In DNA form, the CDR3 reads TGTGCCAGCAATATAAACAGGGATGAAAAACTGTTTTTT.

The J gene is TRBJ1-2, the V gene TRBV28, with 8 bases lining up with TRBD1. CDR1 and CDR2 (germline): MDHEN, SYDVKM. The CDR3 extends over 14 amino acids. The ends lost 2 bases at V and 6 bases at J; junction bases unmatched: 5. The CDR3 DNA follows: TGTGCCAGCAGTTTAGGGGACAGGACAGATGGCTACACCTTC. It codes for CASSLGDRTDGYTF.